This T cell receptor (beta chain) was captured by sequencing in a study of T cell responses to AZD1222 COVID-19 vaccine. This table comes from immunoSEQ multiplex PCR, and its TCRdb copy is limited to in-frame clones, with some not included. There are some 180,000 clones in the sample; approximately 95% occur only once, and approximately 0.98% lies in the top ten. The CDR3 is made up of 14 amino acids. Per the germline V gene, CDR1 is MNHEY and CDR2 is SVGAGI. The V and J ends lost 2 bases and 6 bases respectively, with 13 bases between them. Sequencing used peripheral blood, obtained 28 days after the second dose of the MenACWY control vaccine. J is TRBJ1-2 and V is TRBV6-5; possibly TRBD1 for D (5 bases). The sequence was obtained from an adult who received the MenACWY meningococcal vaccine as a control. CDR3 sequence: CASSYVQGGNGYTF. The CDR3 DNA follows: TGTGCCAGCAGTTACGTTCAGGGAGGCAATGGCTACACCTTC.